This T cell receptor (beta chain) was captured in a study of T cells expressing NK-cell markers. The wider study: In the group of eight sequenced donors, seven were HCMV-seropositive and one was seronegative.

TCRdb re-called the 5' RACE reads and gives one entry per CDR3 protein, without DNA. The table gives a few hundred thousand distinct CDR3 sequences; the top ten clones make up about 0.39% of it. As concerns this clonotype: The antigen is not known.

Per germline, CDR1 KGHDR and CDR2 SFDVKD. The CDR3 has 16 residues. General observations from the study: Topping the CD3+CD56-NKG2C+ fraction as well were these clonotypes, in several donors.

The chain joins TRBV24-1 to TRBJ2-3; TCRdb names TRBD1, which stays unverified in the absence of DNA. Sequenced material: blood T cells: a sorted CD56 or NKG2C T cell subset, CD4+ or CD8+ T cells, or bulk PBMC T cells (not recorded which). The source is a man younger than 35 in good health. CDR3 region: CATSDLTGASTDTQYF.